Presented here are 4 T cell receptor beta chains from one specimen sequenced in a study of cytomegalovirus exposure and HLA in healthy donors. The assay was immunoSEQ multiplex PCR, and TCRdb's table has in-frame clones only and misses some. This table has approximately 210,000 clones, more than 75% appearing once. Sample: PBMCs. The receptors were sampled from a woman aged 18-35 years in good health and CMV-seronegative.

J is TRBJ2-6 and V is TRBV5-1; 14 bases line up with TRBD2. The ends lost 3 bases at V and 5 bases at J; junction bases unmatched: 22. This CDR3 has 23 amino acids. Germline V gives CDR1 SGHRS, CDR2 YFSETQ. For the CDR3, the DNA is TGCGCCAGCAGCTCTATAAATCGGACTAGCGGGGGGTATTCTCTGGTTAGGGCCAACGTCCTGACTTTC. Translation: CASSSINRTSGGYSLVRANVLTF.

This clone came up a few times. The V and J genes are TRBV16 and TRBJ1-2; 7 positions agree with TRBD1. V trimming: 0 bases; J trimming: 4 bases; junction bases outside the gene matches: 2. The CDR3 spans 14 residues. The V gene's germline CDR1 is KGHSY and CDR2 FQNENV. CDR3: CASSQSAGGYGYTF. CDR3 DNA sequence: TGTGCCAGCAGCCAATCAGCAGGGGGCTATGGCTACACCTTC.

The rearrangement joins TRBV5-6 to TRBJ2-4; the match to TRBD1 covers 9 bases. The CDR3 covers 16 residues. V lost 2 bases and J lost 7; bases outside the gene matches: 10. Germline CDR1 is SGHDT and CDR2 is YYEEEE. The CDR3 DNA follows: TGTGCCAGCAGCTTTTTTCCGGGACAGGGTTCGAACATTCAGTACTTC. Protein product: CASSFFPGQGSNIQYF.

The chain combines TRBV27 with TRBJ2-6; 11 bases are a match to TRBD1. This CDR3 has 16 residues. Trimming at V came to 7 bases and at J to 4 bases, leaving 6 bases not matched to a gene. The germline V gene encodes CDR1 MNHEY and CDR2 SMNVEV (reference sequence). The CDR3 region is CASTGQGAPGANVLTF. CDR3 DNA: TGTGCCAGCACTGGACAGGGGGCTCCCGGGGCCAACGTCCTGACTTTC.